This TCR beta chain was captured by sequencing in a study of Ad26.COV2.S vaccination and SARS-CoV-2 variants. As for treatment: about 20 received Ad26.COV2.S at low or high dose, single or two shots; five or six received placebo; per-sample allocation not given. All samples were drawn on day 63, counting from the first vaccine or placebo injection. Spike of the Wuhan-strain SARS-CoV-2 was expressed by an Ad26 vector, which formed the vaccine. Study observations and caveats: With respect to non-spike TCR breadth, vaccine and placebo recipients were similar.

Only in-frame clones appear in the TCRdb table, and some are missing; sequencing was by immunoSEQ multiplex PCR. The table has hundreds of thousands of clones, about four fifths seen once. Germline values: CDR1 MGHDK, CDR2 SYGVNS. The length of the CDR3 is 11 residues. V lost 7 bases to trimming and J lost 2 bases, with 5 bases between them. Note on this clone: Its specificity is unknown.

Sequences were derived from peripheral blood, sampled in a trial of Ad26.COV2.S vaccine versus placebo. The TCR comes from a person aged 18-60 years who received the Ad26.COV2.S COVID-19 vaccine or a placebo. The V gene is TRBV25-1, the J gene TRBJ1-2; unclear D gene. This CDR3 is CASKGNYGYTF. The CDR3 DNA is TGTGCCAGCAAGGGCAACTATGGCTACACCTTC.